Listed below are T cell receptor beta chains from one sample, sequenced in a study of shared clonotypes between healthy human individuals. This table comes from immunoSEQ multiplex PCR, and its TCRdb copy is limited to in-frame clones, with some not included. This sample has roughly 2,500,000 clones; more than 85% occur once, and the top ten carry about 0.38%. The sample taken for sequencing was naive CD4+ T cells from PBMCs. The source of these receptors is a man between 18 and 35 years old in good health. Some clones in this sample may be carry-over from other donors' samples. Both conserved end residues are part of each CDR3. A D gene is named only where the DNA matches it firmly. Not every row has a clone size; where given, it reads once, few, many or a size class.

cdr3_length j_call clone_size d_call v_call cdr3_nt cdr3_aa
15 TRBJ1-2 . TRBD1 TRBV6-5 TGTGCCAGCAGTTCCTATAGGGACAGAATTTATGGCTACACCTTC CASSSYRDRIYGYTF
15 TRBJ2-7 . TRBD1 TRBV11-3 TGTGCCAGCAGCATGGATAGACAGGGTTGGGACGAGCAGTACTTC CASSMDRQGWDEQYF
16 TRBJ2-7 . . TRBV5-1 TGCGCCAGCAGCTCCGGACAGCCTCAGCGGGGCTACGAGCAGTACTTC CASSSGQPQRGYEQYF
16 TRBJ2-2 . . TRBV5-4 TGTGCCAGCAGCTCCCCCCCGACCGGGTCGTCCGGGGAGCTGTTTTTT CASSSPPTGSSGELFF
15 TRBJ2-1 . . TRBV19 TGTGCCAGTAGTGCACAGGGACCCTATTACAATGAGCAGTTCTTC CASSAQGPYYNEQFF
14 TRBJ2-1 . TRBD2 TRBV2 TGTGCCAGCAGGGGCCTAGCGGGATTCGATGAGCAGTTCTTC CASRGLAGFDEQFF
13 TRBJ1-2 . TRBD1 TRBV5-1 TGCGCCAGCAGTGGACAGGGGGACTATGGCTACACCTTC CASSGQGDYGYTF
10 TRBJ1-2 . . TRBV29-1 TGCACAGGGGACGACTATGGCTACACCTTC CTGDDYGYTF
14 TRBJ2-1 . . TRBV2 TGTGCCAGCAGTGGGCCGTTCTCCTACAATGAGCAGTTCTTC CASSGPFSYNEQFF
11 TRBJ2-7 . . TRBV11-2 TGTGCCAGCAGCTCTAGCTACGAGCAGTACTTC CASSSSYEQYF
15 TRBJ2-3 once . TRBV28 TGTGCCAGCAGTGGACGGGTCCGCAGCACAGATACGCAGTATTTT CASSGRVRSTDTQYF
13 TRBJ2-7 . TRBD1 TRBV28 TGTGCCAGCAGTTTGACAGGGTTTGACGAGCAGTACTTC CASSLTGFDEQYF
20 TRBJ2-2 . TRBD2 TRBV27 TGTGCCAGCAGTTCCTCCTCAAGACTAGCGGCCCGGACCTACACCGGGGAGCTGTTTTTT CASSSSSRLAARTYTGELFF
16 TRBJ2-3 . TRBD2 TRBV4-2 TGTGCCAGCAGCCAGTTAGGACTAGGCCTCACAGATACGCAGTATTTT CASSQLGLGLTDTQYF
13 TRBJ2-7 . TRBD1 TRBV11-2 TGTGCCAGCAGCTGGGACAGGTCCTACGAGCAGTACTTC CASSWDRSYEQYF
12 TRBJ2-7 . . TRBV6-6 TGTGCCAGCAGGCGACTAGGCTACGAGCAGTACTTC CASRRLGYEQYF
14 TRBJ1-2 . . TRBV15 TGTGCCACCAGCAGAGATTCGGGTTCGGGAGGCTACACCTTC CATSRDSGSGGYTF
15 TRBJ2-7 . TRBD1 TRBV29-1 TGCAGCGTTGTCAGCCAACAGGGGGATTCCCACGAGCAGTACTTC CSVVSQQGDSHEQYF
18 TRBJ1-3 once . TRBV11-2 TGTGCCAACGCCCTACCGAGACAGTCGCCTTCCTCTGGAAACACCATATATTTT CANALPRQSPSSGNTIYF
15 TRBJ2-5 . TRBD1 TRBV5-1 TGCGCCAGCAGCTTGGCGTCAGGGGGCGGTGAGACCCAGTACTTC CASSLASGGGETQYF
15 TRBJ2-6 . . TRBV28 TGTGCCAGCAGCCCATACAGGGCTGGGGCCAACGTCCTGACTTTC CASSPYRAGANVLTF
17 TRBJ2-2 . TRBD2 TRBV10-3 TGTGCCATCAGTGATCCCCTGGCGCGGGAGGGATCCGGGGAGCTGTTTTTT CAISDPLAREGSGELFF
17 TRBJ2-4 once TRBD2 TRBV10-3 TGTGCCATCAGTGAGTCGAGAGTTCGGACTAGCAAAAACATTCAGTACTTC CAISESRVRTSKNIQYF
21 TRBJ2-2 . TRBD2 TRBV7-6 TGTGCCAGCAGCTCCTCGCTTCCAGTACCTAGCGGCGAATCGGTGACCGGGGAGCTGTTTTTT CASSSSLPVPSGESVTGELFF
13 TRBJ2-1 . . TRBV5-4 TGTGCCAGCAGCTTTGACAGATACAATGAGCAGTTCTTC CASSFDRYNEQFF
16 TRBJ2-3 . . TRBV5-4 TGTGCCAGCAGCTTGGAGCTGGCTAGTCCTACAGATACGCAGTATTTT CASSLELASPTDTQYF
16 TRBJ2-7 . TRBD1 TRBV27 TGTGCCAGCAGTACCGCAGGCAGGGGGCTTTCCTACGAGCAGTACTTC CASSTAGRGLSYEQYF
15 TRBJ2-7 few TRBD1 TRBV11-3 TGTGCCAGCAGCTTATCAGGGACAGGGCCCTACGAGCAGTACTTC CASSLSGTGPYEQYF
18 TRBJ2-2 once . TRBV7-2 TGTGCCAGCAGGTTAAGCCCCCTCGGGGGCGCGAACACCGGGGAGCTGTTTTTT CASRLSPLGGANTGELFF
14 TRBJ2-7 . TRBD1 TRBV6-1 TGTGCCAGCAGTGAAGGGACAGGCTCCTACGAGCAGTACTTC CASSEGTGSYEQYF
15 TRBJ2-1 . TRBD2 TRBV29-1 TGCAGCGTCCTAGCGGGTCCGAGCTCCTACAATGAGCAGTTCTTC CSVLAGPSSYNEQFF
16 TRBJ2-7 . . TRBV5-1 TGCGCCAGCAGCTTGCACGGGGGGCTTGAGTCCTACGAGCAGTACTTC CASSLHGGLESYEQYF
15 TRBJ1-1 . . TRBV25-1 TGTGCCAGCAGTGAAGCGGGGGCTGGGGACACTGAAGCTTTCTTT CASSEAGAGDTEAFF
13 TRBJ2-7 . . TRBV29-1 TGCAGCGGTGGTGGGGTCTTTACTAACGAGCAGTACTTC CSGGGVFTNEQYF
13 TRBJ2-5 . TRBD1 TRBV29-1 TGCAGCGTTGCAGGGGGCTTGGGAGAGACCCAGTACTTC CSVAGGLGETQYF
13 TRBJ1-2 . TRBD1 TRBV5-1 TGCGCCAGCAGCGTCTCGGGACAGTATGGCTACACCTTC CASSVSGQYGYTF
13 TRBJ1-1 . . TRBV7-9 TGTGCCAGCACCTTAGGCGGGGTGAGTGAAGCTTTCTTT CASTLGGVSEAFF
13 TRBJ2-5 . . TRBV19 TGTGCCAGTAGTATCACAGGGACGGAGACCCAGTACTTC CASSITGTETQYF
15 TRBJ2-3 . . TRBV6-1 TGTGCCAGCAGTGAAGCGTGGGTAAACGCCGATACGCAGTATTTT CASSEAWVNADTQYF
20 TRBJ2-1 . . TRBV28 TGTGCCAGCAGTCCTTGGACCGGACTTTCTGGCGGGACTTCCTACAATGAGCAGTTCTTC CASSPWTGLSGGTSYNEQFF
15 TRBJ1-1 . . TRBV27 TGTGCCAGCAGTGGGGCCCACAGGGCTGACACTGAAGCTTTCTTT CASSGAHRADTEAFF
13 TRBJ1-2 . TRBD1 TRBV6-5 TGTGCCAGCAGTTACTCTCCAGGGGGAGGCTACACCTTC CASSYSPGGGYTF
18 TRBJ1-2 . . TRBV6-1 TGTGCCAGCAGTGAGAGGTTTTACGGACAGTTAGCTAACTATGGCTACACCTTC CASSERFYGQLANYGYTF
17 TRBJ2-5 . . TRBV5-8 TGTGCCAGCAGCTTCTATCCGAGACAGTGGGGACAAGAGACCCAGTACTTC CASSFYPRQWGQETQYF
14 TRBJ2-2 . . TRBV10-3 TGTGCCATCAGCCAATTAGCGGACACCGGGGAGCTGTTTTTT CAISQLADTGELFF
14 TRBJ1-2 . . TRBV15 TGTGCCACCAGCAGAGTCATTTCGGGCTATGGCTACACCTTC CATSRVISGYGYTF
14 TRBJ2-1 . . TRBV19 TGTGCCAGTAGTCCTGGGGGGGGGCGCGATGAGCAGTTCTTC CASSPGGGRDEQFF
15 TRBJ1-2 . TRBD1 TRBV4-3 TGCGCCAGCAGCCATGCGGACAGGCCCAACTATGGCTACACCTTC CASSHADRPNYGYTF
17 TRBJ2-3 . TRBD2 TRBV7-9 TGTGCCAGCAGCTCGAGAAGCGGGAGGGCCTCCGCAGATACGCAGTATTTT CASSSRSGRASADTQYF
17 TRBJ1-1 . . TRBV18 TGTGCCAGCTCACTTAATACACATCAAAATGTTGGGTCTGAAGCTTTCTTT CASSLNTHQNVGSEAFF
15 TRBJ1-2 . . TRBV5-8 TGTGCCAGCCTCAGAGACGCCACCTCCCCCTATGGCTACACCTTC CASLRDATSPYGYTF
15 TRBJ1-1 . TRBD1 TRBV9 TGTGCCAGCAGCACAACTGGACAGGGGAACACTGAAGCTTTCTTT CASSTTGQGNTEAFF
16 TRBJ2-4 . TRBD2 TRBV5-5 TGTGCCAGCAGCTTGGTGCTAGCGGGAGGGGAAAACATTCAGTACTTC CASSLVLAGGENIQYF
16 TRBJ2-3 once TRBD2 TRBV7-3 TGTGCCAGCAGCGGAGGGACTAGCGGAAGCACAGATACGCAGTATTTT CASSGGTSGSTDTQYF
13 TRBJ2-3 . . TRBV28 TGTGCCAGCAGTTTTTCCGGCGCAGATACGCAGTATTTT CASSFSGADTQYF